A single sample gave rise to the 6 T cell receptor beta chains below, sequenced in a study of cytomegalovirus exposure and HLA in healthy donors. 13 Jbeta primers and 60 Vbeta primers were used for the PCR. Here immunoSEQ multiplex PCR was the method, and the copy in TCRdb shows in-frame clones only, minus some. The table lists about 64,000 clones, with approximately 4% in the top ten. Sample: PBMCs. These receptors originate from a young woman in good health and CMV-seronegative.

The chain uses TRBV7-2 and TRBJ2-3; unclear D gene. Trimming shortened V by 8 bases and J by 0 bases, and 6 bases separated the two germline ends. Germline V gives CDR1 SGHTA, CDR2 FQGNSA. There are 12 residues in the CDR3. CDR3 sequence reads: CASGPSTDTQYF. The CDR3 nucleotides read TGTGCCAGCGGGCCCAGCACAGATACGCAGTATTTT.

CDR3 sequence reads: CASSFAGAYYGYTF. The CDR3 coding sequence is TGTGCCAGCAGCTTTGCAGGGGCTTACTATGGCTACACCTTC. The chain employs TRBV7-9 and TRBJ1-2, with a possible D match to TRBD1 (6 bases). Germline-derived CDR1 and CDR2 are SEHNR and FQNEAQ (reference sequence). The V and J ends lost 3 bases and 3 bases respectively, with 11 bases between them. The CDR3 is 14 residues long.

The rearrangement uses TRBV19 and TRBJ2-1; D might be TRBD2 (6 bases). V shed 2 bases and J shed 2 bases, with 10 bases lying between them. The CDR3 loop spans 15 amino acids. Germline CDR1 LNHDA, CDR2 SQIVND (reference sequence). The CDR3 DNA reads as TGTGCCAGTAGTATACGGGGGTCCGCCTACAATGAGCAGTTCTTC. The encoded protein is CASSIRGSAYNEQFF.

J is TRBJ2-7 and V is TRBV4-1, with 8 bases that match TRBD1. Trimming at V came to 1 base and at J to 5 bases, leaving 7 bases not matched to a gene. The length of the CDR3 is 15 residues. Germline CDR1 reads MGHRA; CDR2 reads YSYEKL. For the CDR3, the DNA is TGCGCCAGCAGCCAAGCGGGACAGGCGGCGGACGAGCAGTACTTC. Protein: CASSQAGQAADEQYF.

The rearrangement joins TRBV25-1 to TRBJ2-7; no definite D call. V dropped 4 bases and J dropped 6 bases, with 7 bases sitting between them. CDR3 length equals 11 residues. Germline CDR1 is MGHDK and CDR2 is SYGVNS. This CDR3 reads CASSGPLEQYF. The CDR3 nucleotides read TGTGCCAGCAGTGGGCCCCTCGAGCAGTACTTC.

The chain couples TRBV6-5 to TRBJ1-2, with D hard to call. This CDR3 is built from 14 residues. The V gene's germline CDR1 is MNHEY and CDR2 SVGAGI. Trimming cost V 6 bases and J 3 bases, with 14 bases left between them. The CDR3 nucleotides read TGTGCCAGCAGGAAAACAGCGGCGGACTATGGCTACACCTTC. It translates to CASRKTAADYGYTF.